This entry describes one T cell receptor (beta chain). The antigen is not known. The source of the sample is a study of cytomegalovirus exposure and HLA in healthy donors. On the study more broadly: The 120 or so validation repertoires used a platform that matched the one used for the approximately 690 first-cohort repertoires, as a later analysis reported. Findings and limits, study-wide: Most TCR sequences were rare, but some public TCRs occurred in many donors. That first-cohort TCR clusters tended to co-occur in the approximately 110 validation repertoires was found in a later analysis.

The CDR3 contains 18 residues. Looked up from germline, CDR1 is SGHRS and CDR2 is YFSETQ. With V trimmed by 0 bases and J by 4 bases, 14 bases remained unmatched. The data were produced by immunoSEQ multiplex PCR, yet TCRdb's version contains in-frame clones alone and is incomplete. This table has 110,000 or so clones, about 82% appearing once. This TCR was recovered from a man aged 18-30 years in good health and CMV-seronegative. The sequenced sample was PBMCs. The chain has TRBV5-1 and TRBJ2-5, with 8 bases aligning to TRBD2. The CDR3 sequence is CASSLASLAGGGVETQYF. The CDR3, as DNA: TGCGCCAGCAGCTTGGCCTCCCTAGCGGGCGGTGGGGTAGAGACCCAGTACTTC.